This T cell receptor beta chain was found in a study of blood T cell repertoires in COVID-19. The V gene's germline CDR1 is MNHEY and CDR2 SVGAGI. Germline trimming cut 4 bases from V and 10 bases from J; bases unmatched to any gene: 7. This CDR3 spans 15 amino acids. Only in-frame clones appear in the TCRdb table, and some are missing; sequencing was by immunoSEQ multiplex PCR. The sample lists about 140,000 clones, 60% to 80% occurring once. The TCR was taken from a woman aged 45-60 years who had recovered from COVID-19. The V call is TRBV6-5, the J call TRBJ2-1; 13 bases fit TRBD2. The sample was PBMCs or T cells enriched from blood (not recorded which). Here the CDR3 reads CASSSLRLAGGEQFF. DNA of the CDR3: TGTGCCAGCAGTTCCCTCCGACTAGCGGGGGGCGAGCAGTTCTTC.